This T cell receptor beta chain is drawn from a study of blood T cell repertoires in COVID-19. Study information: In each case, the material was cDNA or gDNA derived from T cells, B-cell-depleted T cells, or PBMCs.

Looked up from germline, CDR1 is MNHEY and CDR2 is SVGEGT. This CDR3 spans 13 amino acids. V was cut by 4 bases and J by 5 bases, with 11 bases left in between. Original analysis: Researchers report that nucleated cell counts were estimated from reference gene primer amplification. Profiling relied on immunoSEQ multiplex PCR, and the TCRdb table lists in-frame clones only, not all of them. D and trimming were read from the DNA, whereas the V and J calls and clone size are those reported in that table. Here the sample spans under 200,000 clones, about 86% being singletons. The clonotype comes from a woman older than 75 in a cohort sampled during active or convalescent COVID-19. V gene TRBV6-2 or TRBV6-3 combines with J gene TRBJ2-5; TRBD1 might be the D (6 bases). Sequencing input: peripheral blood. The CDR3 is CASSWGRRETQYF. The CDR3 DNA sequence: TGTGCCAGCAGTTGGGGGCGTAGGGAGACCCAGTACTTC.